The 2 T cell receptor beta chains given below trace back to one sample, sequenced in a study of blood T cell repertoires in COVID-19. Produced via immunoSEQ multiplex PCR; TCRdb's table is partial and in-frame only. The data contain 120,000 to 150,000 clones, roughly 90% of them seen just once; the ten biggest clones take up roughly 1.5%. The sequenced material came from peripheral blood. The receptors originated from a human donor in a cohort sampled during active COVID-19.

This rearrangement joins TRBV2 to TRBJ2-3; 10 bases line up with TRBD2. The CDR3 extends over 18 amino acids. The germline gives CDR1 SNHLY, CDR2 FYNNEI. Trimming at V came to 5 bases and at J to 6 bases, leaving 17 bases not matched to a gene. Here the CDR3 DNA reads TGTGCCAGCAGTAGGCGGTTGGCAGCGGGGGGGCCCGGGGATACGCAGTATTTT. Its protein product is CASSRRLAAGGPGDTQYF.

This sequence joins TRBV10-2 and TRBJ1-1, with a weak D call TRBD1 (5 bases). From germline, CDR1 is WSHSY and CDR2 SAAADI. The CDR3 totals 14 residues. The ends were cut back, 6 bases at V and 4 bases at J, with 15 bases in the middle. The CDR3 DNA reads TGCGCCAGCAGCGACCCTGGGGGGAGCACTGAAGCTTTCTTT. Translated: CASSDPGGSTEAFF.